A selection of T cell receptor beta chains follows, all from one sample in a study of T cells in pancreatic ductal adenocarcinoma. The data were produced by immunoSEQ multiplex PCR, yet TCRdb's version contains in-frame clones alone and is incomplete. This table has roughly 100,000 clones, about 96% appearing once. Source material: PBMCs. The source is a human donor with pancreatic ductal adenocarcinoma. CDR3s include the opening cysteine and the closing phenylalanine or tryptophan.

J gene | CDR3 length | V gene | CDR3 protein
TRBJ2-3 | 14 | TRBV12-5 | CASGDSRTPDTQYF
TRBJ2-1 | 10 | TRBV2 | CASSLRQTIF
TRBJ2-7 | 14 | TRBV5-1 | CASSSGREGVEQYF
TRBJ2-7 | 20 | TRBV7-3 | CASSFNWSRQGKESSYEQYF
TRBJ2-1 | 16 | TRBV7-9 | CASTIVSGHRYNEQFF
TRBJ2-1 | 15 | TRBV11-2 | CASSFGGSAYNEQFF
TRBJ2-1 | 14 | TRBV27 | CASSLSWTSREQFF
. | 12 | TRBV30 | CAWSNSGYEQYF
TRBJ2-3 | 14 | TRBV30 | CAFQQGAMADTQYF
TRBJ2-7 | 14 | TRBV10-3 | CAIRALTGEPEQYF
TRBJ2-3 | 15 | TRBV7-3 | CASSLWAGTANTQYF
TRBJ1-5 | 15 | TRBV28 | CASSTGTGSRQPQHF
TRBJ2-2 | 15 | TRBV5-1 | CASSWDRENTGELFF
TRBJ1-2 | 14 | TRBV6-5 | CASSTDWTNYGYTF
TRBJ2-5 | 12 | TRBV29-1 | CSVKSSGETQYF
TRBJ2-2 | 14 | TRBV6-6 | CASSYSSNTGELFF
TRBJ1-4 | 15 | TRBV15 | CATSRGAGFNEKLFF
TRBJ1-5 | 12 | TRBV6-5 | CASRTGEQPQHF
TRBJ2-2 | 18 | TRBV9 | CASSLQTGGPLNTGELFF
TRBJ2-7 | 15 | TRBV5-6 | CASSLGASGDYEQYF
TRBJ2-7 | 13 | TRBV9 | CASSVGTSYEQYF
TRBJ2-5 | 13 | TRBV5-6 | CASSLQFQETQYF
TRBJ1-2 | 15 | TRBV6-1 | CASLEGRASIYGYTF
TRBJ2-2 | 16 | TRBV5-1 | CASSVTSGANTGELFF
TRBJ2-7 | 13 | TRBV15 | CATSRGHTYEQYF